This TCR beta chain was found in a study of blood T cell repertoires in COVID-19. Sequenced by immunoSEQ multiplex PCR; TCRdb stores in-frame clones only, minus some. The table shows over 85,000 clones, with approximately 89% occurring only once. The receptor comes from a human donor with active COVID-19. The donor label of this sample is uncertain. Sequencing was performed on peripheral blood.

CDR3 in amino acids: CASSLPAEEGGYTF. The CDR3 coding sequence is TGCGCCAGCAGCCTTCCCGCGGAAGAGGGTGGCTACACCTTC. V and J are TRBV5-1 and TRBJ1-2, with no clear D. The V and J ends lost 4 bases and 7 bases respectively, with 17 bases between them. The CDR3 is made up of 14 amino acids. The V gene's germline CDR1 is SGHRS and CDR2 YFSETQ.